This T cell receptor (beta chain) was observed in a study of blood T cell repertoires in COVID-19. Comment on this clone: Other DNA sequences from this sample encode an identical CDR3 as well.

The CDR3 runs 12 residues. V was pared by 8 bases and J by 8 bases, with 2 bases of the junction left unmatched. Looked up from germline, CDR1 is ENHRY and CDR2 is SYGVKD. Sequenced by immunoSEQ multiplex PCR; TCRdb stores in-frame clones only, minus some. The sample has some 160,000 clones, more than 80% seen once. This receptor was obtained from a man aged 55 to 69 with acute or convalescent COVID-19. The chain employs TRBV10-3 and TRBJ1-6; 8 bases align to TRBD1. The sequencing input was peripheral blood. The CDR3 DNA follows: TGTGCCATCGGACAGGGCGATTCACCCCTCCACTTT. It specifies CAIGQGDSPLHF.